Below, 32 T cell receptor beta chains from the same sample are listed, as sequenced in a study of blood T cell repertoires in COVID-19. Method: immunoSEQ multiplex PCR; TCRdb's copy keeps in-frame clones and lacks some. The table records some 180,000 clones, approximately 79% of them present only once. Sequenced input: peripheral blood. Receptor source: a man aged 45 to 65 who had recovered from COVID-19.

The J gene is TRBJ1-2, the V gene TRBV11-2, with D perhaps TRBD1 (6 bases). This CDR3 comprises 15 residues. Germline V lookup: CDR1 SGHAT, CDR2 FQNNGV. The V and J ends lost 1 base and 0 bases respectively, with 9 bases between them. The CDR3 reads CASSLVGTSNYGYTF. CDR3 DNA sequence: TGTGCCAGCAGCTTAGTCGGGACATCTAACTATGGCTACACCTTC.

Here the CDR3 reads CASSIRLAGGYNEQFF. As DNA, the CDR3 is TGTGCCAGTAGTATACGACTAGCGGGGGGCTACAATGAGCAGTTCTTC. The chain carries TRBV19 and TRBJ2-1, with 13 bases fitting TRBD2. Unmatched junction bases numbered 1, after V lost 2 bases and J lost 3 bases. Germline loops: CDR1 LNHDA, CDR2 SQIVND (reference sequence). The CDR3 consists of 16 residues. Complete variable domain (other parts from reference TRBV19 and TRBJ2-1): DGGITQSPKYLFRKEGQNVTLSCEQNLNHDAMYWYRQDPGQGLRLIYYSQIVNDFQKGDIAEGYSVSREKKESFPLTVTSAQKNPTAFYLCASSIRLAGGYNEQFFGPGTRLTVL.

The gene calls are TRBV18 and TRBJ2-1; a weak D match, TRBD2 (6 bases). V was clipped by 0 bases and J by 5 bases, with 8 bases between them. Germline lookup yields CDR1 KGHSH and CDR2 LQKENI. The CDR3 contains 14 residues. In DNA, the CDR3 is TGTGCCAGCTCACCACCTCCGGGAGACAATGAGCAGTTCTTC. Translation gives CASSPPPGDNEQFF.

This clone appeared once. The genes are TRBV11-3 and TRBJ2-5; D ambiguous. The V and J ends lost 4 bases and 4 bases respectively, with 7 bases between them. The CDR3 length is 12 residues. Germline V gene sequence: CDR1 SGHNT, CDR2 YENEEA. The CDR3: CASSSSGETQYF. CDR3 DNA sequence: TGTGCCAGCAGCTCCTCAGGAGAGACCCAGTACTTC.

V usage is TRBV11-3 and J usage is TRBJ1-1; no firm D call. This CDR3 contains 13 residues. The V gene's germline CDR1 is SGHNT and CDR2 YENEEA. Trimming left V 3 bases short and J 4 bases short, with 9 bases between. The CDR3 nucleotides read TGTGCCAGCAGCTTCACCAAGAGCACTGAAGCTTTCTTT. Translation gives CASSFTKSTEAFF. The full variable domain, in which reference TRBV11-3 and TRBJ1-1 provide the parts outside the CDR3, is EAGVVQSPRYKIIEKKQPVAFWCNPISGHNTLYWYLQNLGQGPELLIRYENEEAVDDSQLPKDRFSAERLKGVDSTLKIQPAELGDSAVYLCASSFTKSTEAFFGQGTRLTVV.

This chain connects TRBV20-1 to TRBJ2-5; D is perhaps TRBD2 (5 bases). Trimming pared 3 bases from V and 3 bases from J, leaving 14 bases between. The CDR3 has 14 residues. The germline CDR1 and CDR2 sequences are DFQATT and SNEGSKA (reference sequence). This CDR3 reads CSASRADLKETQYF. The CDR3 DNA is TGCAGTGCTAGTAGGGCGGACTTAAAAGAGACCCAGTACTTC.

This clone was recorded once. Other DNA variants within this sample encode the same CDR3. This rearrangement joins TRBV5-1 to TRBJ2-3; 9 nucleotides match TRBD1. The CDR3 consists of 16 residues. Germline lookup yields CDR1 SGHRS and CDR2 YFSETQ. J gave up 1 base and V 2 bases, and 5 bases lay outside the gene matches. CDR3 region: CASSLARDRGTDTQYF. CDR3 in DNA: TGCGCCAGCAGCTTAGCTCGGGACAGGGGCACAGATACGCAGTATTTT.

The chain uses TRBV28 and TRBJ2-3; 11 bases align to TRBD2. Looked up from germline, CDR1 is MDHEN and CDR2 is SYDVKM. The CDR3 covers 18 residues. V shed 1 base, J shed 1 base, and the junction held 7 bases outside the gene matches. This CDR3 reads CASSLFGIAGGRTDTQYF. The CDR3 DNA follows: TGTGCCAGCAGTTTATTTGGTATAGCGGGAGGGCGCACAGATACGCAGTATTTT.

This clone has more than one count but fewer than ten. J is TRBJ1-1 and V is TRBV12-3 or TRBV12-4, with D uncertain. Trimming stripped 2 bases from V and 0 bases from J, with 4 bases between. The CDR3 has 13 residues. CDR3 loop: CASSLKLNTEAFF. For the CDR3, the DNA is TGTGCCAGCAGTTTAAAGCTGAACACTGAAGCTTTCTTT.

The chain carries TRBV11-2 and TRBJ2-7; TRBD2 agrees at 14 bases. Germline CDR1 and CDR2: SGHAT and FQNNGV. The length of the CDR3 is 18 residues. V was clipped by 4 bases and J by 2 bases; unmatched bases: 10. As DNA, the CDR3 is TGTGCCAGCAGCTATACCGGACTAGCGGGAGGAGGCGCCTACGAGCAGTACTTC. Protein sequence: CASSYTGLAGGGAYEQYF.

The V call is TRBV19, the J call TRBJ2-7; D possibly corresponds to TRBD1 (6 bases). Trimming cost V 5 bases and J 9 bases, with 20 bases left between them. Germline V gene lookup returns CDR1 LNHDA and CDR2 SQIVND (reference sequence). The CDR3 consists of 14 residues. The CDR3 is CASSAQGGAFRQYF. In DNA, the CDR3 is TGTGCCAGTAGTGCACAGGGTGGTGCATTTCGGCAGTACTTC.

The chain couples TRBV11-2 to TRBJ2-3, with 9 bases lining up with TRBD2. V dropped 5 bases and J dropped 3; count of bases not matched to a gene: 3. This CDR3 is 14 amino acids long. CDR1 is SGHAT and CDR2 is FQNNGV in the germline V gene. The CDR3 here is CASSRGGGTDTQYF. The CDR3 DNA reads TGTGCCAGCAGCCGCGGGGGGGGAACAGATACGCAGTATTTT.

This clone was observed at least ten times. This chain uses TRBV7-9 with TRBJ2-7; a possible D gene is TRBD2 (6 bases). CDR1 and CDR2 (germline): SEHNR, FQNEAQ (reference sequence). The CDR3 is 12 residues long. V lost 11 bases and J lost 0, with 11 bases in between. CDR3 in amino acids: CAVRGGSYEQYF. In DNA, the CDR3 is TGTGCCGTCCGGGGAGGCTCCTACGAGCAGTACTTC.

In its sample, this clone was seen a few times. The gene calls are TRBV5-6 and TRBJ1-3; TRBD1 matches 9 bases. Germline-derived CDR1 and CDR2 are SGHDT and YYEEEE. There are 17 residues in the CDR3. Trimming cost V 4 bases and J 2 bases; bases outside gene matches: 10. The CDR3 DNA reads as TGTGCCAGCAGCCCCCTTGCGGGACAGGGAGCTGGAAACACCATATATTTT. Amino acids: CASSPLAGQGAGNTIYF.

Comments on this clone: The sample contains more than one DNA sequence encoding this CDR3. CDR3 residues: CASSSGTGTYEQYF. CDR3 DNA sequence: TGTGCCAGCAGCTCCGGGACAGGGACCTACGAGCAGTACTTC. The rearrangement joins TRBV11-2 to TRBJ2-7, with TRBD1 matching over 9 bases. The CDR3 has 14 residues. The V and J ends lost 4 bases and 2 bases, in that order; junction bases with no gene match: 3. The germline V gene encodes CDR1 SGHAT and CDR2 FQNNGV.

The rearrangement joins TRBV6-6 to TRBJ2-7; TRBD1 might be the D (6 bases). The CDR3 is 13 residues long. V lost 8 bases and J 4 bases, leaving 15 bases between the germline ends. The germline V gene has CDR1 MNHNY and CDR2 SVGAGI (reference sequence). The CDR3 loop reads CASSRQELYEQYF. The CDR3 coding sequence is TGTGCCAGCTCCCGACAGGAACTTTACGAGCAGTACTTC.

V is TRBV4-1 and J is TRBJ2-5; TRBD2 matches 8 bases. The CDR3 loop spans 15 amino acids. V shed 1 base, J shed 12 bases, and the junction held 13 bases outside the gene matches. Germline V gene data show CDR1 as MGHRA and CDR2 as YSYEKL. The CDR3 DNA follows: TGCGCCAGCAGCCAAGGCGGTCTAGCGGGTACGAAGAAGTACTTC. It encodes CASSQGGLAGTKKYF.

The chain employs TRBV7-9 and TRBJ2-4; TRBD1 might be the D (5 bases). Germline V CDR1 and CDR2: SEHNR, FQNEAQ (reference sequence). This CDR3 contains 13 residues. V was clipped by 0 bases and J by 12 bases, with 12 bases between them. The CDR3 sequence: CASSLAHQGSQYF. Written as DNA, the CDR3 is TGTGCCAGCAGCTTAGCGCATCAGGGAAGTCAGTACTTC.

The V call is TRBV3-1 (or the pseudogene TRBV3-2), the J call TRBJ2-1, with a tentative D call TRBD2 (6 bases). Germline V gives CDR1 LGHDT, CDR2 YNNKEL (reference sequence). CDR3 length equals 16 residues. V shed 0 bases and J shed 3 bases, with 12 bases lying between them. CDR3 in amino acids: CASSQDWGGYYNEQFF. CDR3 DNA sequence: TGTGCCAGCAGCCAAGATTGGGGAGGATACTACAATGAGCAGTTCTTC.

This clone was counted a single time. V usage is TRBV13 and J usage is TRBJ2-3, with 8 positions matching TRBD2. After removal of 1 base from V and 5 bases from J, the junction contained 8 bases not matched to a gene. The germline CDR1 and CDR2 sequences are PRHDT and FYEKMQ (reference sequence). The CDR3 extends over 16 amino acids. As DNA, the CDR3 is TGTGCCAGCAGCTTAGTGGCTAGCGGGCTGGTAGATACGCAGTATTTT. Its translation: CASSLVASGLVDTQYF.

The chain uses TRBV6-5 and TRBJ2-1; 10 nucleotides line up with TRBD2. The CDR3 runs 15 residues. Trimming at V came to 6 bases and at J to 0 bases, leaving 2 bases not matched to a gene. Germline CDR1 reads MNHEY; CDR2 reads SVGAGI. Here the CDR3 DNA reads TGTGCCAGCAGGGCTAGCGGGAGCTCCTACAATGAGCAGTTCTTC. Translated: CASRASGSSYNEQFF.

This chain links TRBV7-2 with TRBJ1-1; D remains ambiguous. The CDR3 contains 12 residues. Looked up from germline, CDR1 is SGHTA and CDR2 is FQGNSA. The V end was cut by 5 bases, the J end by 11 bases, with 15 bases between. In DNA, the CDR3 is TGTGCCAGCAGCACTAGTGGCGGTGCTGCTTTCTTT. Translated: CASSTSGGAAFF.

The chain uses TRBV9 and TRBJ1-3; 8 bases are shared with TRBD1. With 0 bases clipped from V and 7 bases from J, the junction kept 6 bases outside the gene matches. From germline, CDR1 is SGDLS and CDR2 YYNGEE. The CDR3 has 15 amino acids. The CDR3 region is CASSVGPTGANTIYF. In DNA form, the CDR3 reads TGTGCCAGCAGCGTAGGTCCGACAGGGGCCAACACCATATATTTT.

The chain uses TRBV6-1 and TRBJ2-3; the D gene is possibly TRBD2 (6 bases). V was trimmed by 3 bases and J by 14 bases, leaving 18 bases between them. Germline loops: CDR1 MNHNS, CDR2 SASEGT. The CDR3 has 13 amino acids. CDR3: CASSDPRGDMRYF. The CDR3 nucleotides read TGTGCCAGCAGTGATCCTCGCGGGGATATGCGGTATTTT.

The J gene is TRBJ2-3, the V gene TRBV5-4; no firm D call. The CDR3 totals 16 residues. Trimming left V 1 base short and J 3 bases short, with 15 bases between. CDR1 and CDR2 (germline): SGHNT, YYREEE (reference sequence). CDR3 in amino acids: CASSLLVAGWTDTQYF. The CDR3 nucleotides are TGTGCCAGCAGCTTGTTGGTCGCCGGGTGGACAGATACGCAGTATTTT.

This chain links TRBV7-2 with TRBJ2-1, with TRBD1 identical over 9 bases. The CDR3 extends over 13 amino acids. J lost 8 bases, V lost 5 bases, and 4 bases had no gene match. Looked up from germline, CDR1 is SGHTA and CDR2 is FQGNSA. Written as DNA, the CDR3 is TGTGCCAGCAGCCAGGACAGGGGCGATGAGCAGTTCTTC. Its protein product is CASSQDRGDEQFF.

J is TRBJ1-5 and V is TRBV11-2; D may be TRBD1 (5 bases). Germline loops: CDR1 SGHAT, CDR2 FQNNGV. The V and J ends lost 3 bases and 2 bases respectively, with 11 bases between them. CDR3 length: 15 residues. The CDR3 DNA follows: TGTGCCAGCAGCTTGGGGGGTACAGGCAATCAGCCCCAGCATTTT. Its protein product is CASSLGGTGNQPQHF.

V and J are TRBV7-8 and TRBJ2-5; tentatively, D is TRBD1 (6 bases). The CDR3 is made up of 15 amino acids. Germline V CDR1 and CDR2: SGHVS, FQNEAQ. V was trimmed by 1 base and J by 5 bases, leaving 14 bases between them. The CDR3 DNA sequence: TGTGCCAGCAGCTTAGGGCAGGGGATTCAGGAGACCCAGTACTTC. Its protein product is CASSLGQGIQETQYF. Variable domain in full (rest from reference TRBV7-8 and TRBJ2-5): GAGVSQSPRYKVAKRGQDVALRCDPISGHVSLFWYQQALGQGPEFLTYFQNEAQLDKSGLPSDRFFAERPEGSVSTLKIQRTQQEDSAVYLCASSLGQGIQETQYFGPGTRLLVL.

The chain is built from TRBV2 and TRBJ2-7; D remains unclear. Germline CDR1 SNHLY, CDR2 FYNNEI. This CDR3 comprises 14 residues. V was cut by 2 bases and J by 1 base, with 9 bases left in between. The CDR3 DNA is TGTGCCAGCAGTGAATCTTGGGCGTCCTACGAGCAGTACTTC. Encoded protein: CASSESWASYEQYF.

The genes are TRBV30 and TRBJ2-7, with a possible D match to TRBD1 (6 bases). The germline V gene encodes CDR1 GTSNPN and CDR2 SVGIG (reference sequence). The CDR3 has 13 amino acids. V shed 2 bases and J shed 3 bases, with 11 bases lying between them. The DNA of the CDR3 is TGTGCCTGGAGTCCTGGGACATACTACGAGCAGTACTTC. This translates into CAWSPGTYYEQYF. The full variable domain, completed using reference TRBV30 and TRBJ2-7, is SQTIHQWPATLVQPVGSPLSLECTVEGTSNPNLYWYRQAAGRGLQLLFYSVGIGQISSEVPQNLSASRPQDRQFILSSKKLLLSDSGFYLCAWSPGTYYEQYFGPGTRLTVT.

The V call is TRBV14, the J call TRBJ2-1, with TRBD2 matching 12 bases. Germline-derived CDR1 and CDR2 are SGHDN and FVKESK. This CDR3 has 15 amino acids. The ends lost 4 bases at V and 7 bases at J; junction bases unmatched: 5. DNA of the CDR3: TGTGCCAGCAGCCGACTAGCGGGAGTGGGTAATGAGCAGTTCTTC. This encodes CASSRLAGVGNEQFF.

This clone was detected once. This chain uses TRBV29-1 with TRBJ2-5, with 8 bases matching TRBD1. Per germline, CDR1 SQVTM and CDR2 ANQGSEA. Trimming cost V 6 bases and J 4 bases; bases outside gene matches: 7. This CDR3 comprises 13 residues. The CDR3 here is CSVDRQGRETQYF. The CDR3 coding sequence is TGCAGCGTCGATAGACAGGGGCGAGAGACCCAGTACTTC.